This T cell receptor (beta chain) stems from a study of T cell repertoires in cytomegalovirus infection. Study as a whole: HLA-C-restricted CMV epitopes, recently identified, and well-studied HLA-B-restricted ones were used by the study. Indicated by public TCR beta signatures were CMV infection and matching HLA type.

A note on this clonotype: Its antigen is undetermined.

TCRdb re-analysed the reads in MiXCR, keeping a single row per CDR3 protein. The repertoire includes a few hundred thousand distinct CDR3 sequences, more than 40% of them detected once, and about two fifths sits in the top ten. Trimming pared 0 bases from V and 0 bases from J, leaving 12 bases between. This CDR3 has 17 amino acids. Germline V gene data show CDR1 as ENHRY and CDR2 as SYGVKD. Findings and limits, study-wide: The response measured ex vivo was dominated by TCR beta clonotypes (HLA-C-restricted and CMV-specific). Frequencies of public TCR beta families were cumulated, and this identified carriers of CMV plus the relevant HLA.

The sequence was obtained from a human donor in good health (CMV status not recorded). Some clones in this sample may be carry-over from other donors' samples. Sequenced here: cultured PBMCs, sampled from culture after CMV antigen stimulation. The chain links TRBV10-3 to TRBJ2-4; D gene unclear. The CDR3 bases are TGTGCCATCAGTGAGTCGAGGCAGGCGAAAGCCAAAAACATTCAGTACTTC. This gives the protein CAISESRQAKAKNIQYF.